The clone carrying this TCR beta chain was seen only a few times. MiXCR, applied by TCRdb to the 5' RACE reads, yields one record per CDR3 protein. This sample yields 35,000 to 50,000 distinct CDR3 sequences, of which approximately 11% are seen a single time; approximately 1.4% belongs to the top ten. This specimen comes from a study of CD8 T cells in ankylosing spondylitis. The CDR3 spans 11 residues. Trimming removed 2 bases from V and 9 bases from J, with 4 bases in between. The sample taken for sequencing was blood, either unsorted or a sorted T cell fraction (not recorded which). This rearrangement joins TRBV12-3 or TRBV12-4 to TRBJ2-2; D is unclear. The sequence was obtained from a male donor with ankylosing spondylitis or in good health (not recorded which). For the CDR3, the DNA is TGTGCCAGCAGTTTAAGCAGGGAGCTGTTTTTT. Its translation: CASSLSRELFF.